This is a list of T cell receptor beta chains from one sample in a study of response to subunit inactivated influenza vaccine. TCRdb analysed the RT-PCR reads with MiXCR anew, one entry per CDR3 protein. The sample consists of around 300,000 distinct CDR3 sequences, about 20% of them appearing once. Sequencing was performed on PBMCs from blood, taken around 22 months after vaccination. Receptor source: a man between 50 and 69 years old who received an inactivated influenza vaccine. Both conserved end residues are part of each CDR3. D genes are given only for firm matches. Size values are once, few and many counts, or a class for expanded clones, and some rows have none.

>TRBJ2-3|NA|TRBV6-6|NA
CASSDGQKQYF
TGTGCCAGCAGCGACGGACAGAAGCAGTATTTT
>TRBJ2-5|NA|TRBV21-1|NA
CASRMEGLETQYF
TGTGCCAGCAGAATGGAGGGACTGGAGACCCAGTACTTC
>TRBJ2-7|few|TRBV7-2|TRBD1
CASSLGQGWYEQYF
TGTGCCAGCAGCCTAGGACAGGGTTGGTACGAGCAGTACTTC
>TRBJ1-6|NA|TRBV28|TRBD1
CASSPDRGYSPLHF
TGTGCCAGCAGTCCTGACAGGGGATATTCACCCCTCCACTTT
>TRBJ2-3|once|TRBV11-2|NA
CASSQGGADTQYF
TGTGCCAGCAGTCAGGGGGGAGCAGATACGCAGTATTTT
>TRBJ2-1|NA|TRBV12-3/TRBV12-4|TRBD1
CASSGTGAYNEQFF
TGTGCCAGCAGCGGGACAGGGGCCTACAATGAGCAGTTCTTC
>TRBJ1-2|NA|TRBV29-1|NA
CSYGSANYGYTF
TGCAGCTACGGGTCAGCTAACTATGGCTACACCTTC
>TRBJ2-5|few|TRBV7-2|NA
CASSQMGGAETQYF
TGTGCCAGCAGCCAAATGGGGGGAGCGGAGACCCAGTACTTC
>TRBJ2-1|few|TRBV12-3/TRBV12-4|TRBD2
CASSPSGRGSYNEQFF
TGTGCCAGCAGCCCTAGCGGGAGGGGCTCCTACAATGAGCAGTTCTTC
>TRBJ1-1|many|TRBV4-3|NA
CASSLQWRNTEAFF
TGCGCCAGCAGCCTCCAATGGAGGAACACTGAAGCTTTCTTT
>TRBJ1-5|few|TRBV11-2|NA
CASSSSPNQPQHF
TGTGCCAGCAGCTCCAGTCCGAATCAGCCCCAGCATTTT
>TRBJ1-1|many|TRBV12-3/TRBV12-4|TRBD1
CASSLGDRGNTEAFF
TGTGCCAGCAGTTTAGGGGACAGGGGAAACACTGAAGCTTTCTTT
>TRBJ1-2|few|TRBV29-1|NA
CSVEGAGFGHGYTF
TGCAGCGTTGAGGGGGCGGGATTCGGCCATGGCTACACCTTC
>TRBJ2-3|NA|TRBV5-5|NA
CASSPGWSDTQYF
TGTGCCAGCAGCCCCGGGTGGTCAGATACGCAGTATTTT
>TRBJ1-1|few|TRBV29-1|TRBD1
CSGRPGTGEAFF
TGCAGCGGCCGTCCCGGGACAGGGGAAGCTTTCTTT
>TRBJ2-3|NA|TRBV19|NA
CASSIKTDTQYF
TGTGCCAGTAGTATAAAGACAGATACGCAGTATTTT
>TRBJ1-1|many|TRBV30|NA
CAWTGVADTEAFF
TGTGCCTGGACTGGGGTCGCAGACACTGAAGCTTTCTTT
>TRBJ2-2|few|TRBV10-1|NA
CASSEPTVGAGELFF
TGCGCCAGCAGTGAGCCCACTGTGGGGGCTGGGGAGCTGTTTTTT
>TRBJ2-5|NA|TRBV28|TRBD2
CASRTSGGAQETQYF
TGTGCCAGCAGGACTAGCGGGGGGGCCCAAGAGACCCAGTACTTC
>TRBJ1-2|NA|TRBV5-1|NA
CVSSFKANYGYTF
TGCGTCAGCAGCTTCAAAGCTAACTATGGCTACACCTTC
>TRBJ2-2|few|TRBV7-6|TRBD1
CASSDGTGYTGELFF
TGTGCCAGCAGCGACGGGACAGGGTACACCGGGGAGCTGTTTTTT
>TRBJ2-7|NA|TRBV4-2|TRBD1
CASSQDLARMGTGGREQYF
TGTGCCAGCAGCCAAGATCTTGCCCGAATGGGGACAGGGGGTCGCGAGCAGTACTTC
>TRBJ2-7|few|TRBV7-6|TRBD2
CASSLAGDPYEQYF
TGTGCCAGCAGCCTAGCGGGAGATCCCTACGAGCAGTACTTC
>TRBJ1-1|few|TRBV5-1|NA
CASSTTPGQNTEAFF
TGCGCCAGCAGCACCACGCCGGGACAGAACACTGAAGCTTTCTTT